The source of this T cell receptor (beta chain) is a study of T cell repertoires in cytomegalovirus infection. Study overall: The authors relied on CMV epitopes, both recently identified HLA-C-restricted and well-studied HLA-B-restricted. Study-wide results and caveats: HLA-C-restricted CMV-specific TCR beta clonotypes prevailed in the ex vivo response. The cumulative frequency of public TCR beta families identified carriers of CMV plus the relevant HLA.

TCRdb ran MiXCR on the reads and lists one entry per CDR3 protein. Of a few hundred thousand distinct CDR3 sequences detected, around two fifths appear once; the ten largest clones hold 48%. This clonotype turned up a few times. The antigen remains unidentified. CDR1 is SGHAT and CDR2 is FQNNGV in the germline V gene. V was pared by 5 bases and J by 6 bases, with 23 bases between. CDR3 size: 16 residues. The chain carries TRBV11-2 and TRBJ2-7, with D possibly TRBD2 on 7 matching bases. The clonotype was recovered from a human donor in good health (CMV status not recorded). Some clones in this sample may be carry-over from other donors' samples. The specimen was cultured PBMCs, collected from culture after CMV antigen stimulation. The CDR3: CASSPPGGGHLGEQYF. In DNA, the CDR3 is TGTGCCAGCAGCCCCCCCGGCGGGGGACATTTGGGCGAGCAGTACTTC.